A single sample is the source of the 14 T cell receptor beta chains below, sequenced in a study of T cell changes during pregnancy in multiple sclerosis. Method: immunoSEQ multiplex PCR; TCRdb's copy keeps in-frame clones and lacks some. The sample holds about 83,000 clones, about 96% seen once. The source was peripheral blood, collected in the second trimester of pregnancy. The receptors originated from a female donor with multiple sclerosis, enrolled in a pregnancy study.

The chain is built from TRBV5-1 and TRBJ2-1, with 8 bases identical to TRBD2. CDR1 SGHRS and CDR2 YFSETQ come from the germline V gene. V lost 5 bases and J lost 1; bases outside the gene matches: 8. The CDR3 covers 16 residues. Here the CDR3 reads CASRPSVAGSYNEQFF. CDR3 nucleotides: TGCGCCAGCAGACCAAGCGTAGCGGGATCCTACAATGAGCAGTTCTTC.

This chain links TRBV11-2 with TRBJ2-3; D is unresolved. The CDR3 is made up of 14 amino acids. The germline CDR1 and CDR2 sequences are SGHAT and FQNNGV. V shed 2 bases and J shed 4 bases, with 10 bases lying between them. CDR3 loop: CASSLSPLPDTQYF. CDR3 bases: TGTGCCAGCAGCTTATCCCCCCTACCAGATACGCAGTATTTT. Complete variable domain (other parts from reference TRBV11-2 and TRBJ2-3): EAGVAQSPRYKIIEKRQSVAFWCNPISGHATLYWYQQILGQGPKLLIQFQNNGVVDDSQLPKDRFSAERLKGVDSTLKIQPAKLEDSAVYLCASSLSPLPDTQYFGPGTRLTVL.

The chain joins TRBV18 to TRBJ2-7, with 7 bases fitting TRBD1. Trimming cost V 0 bases and J 5 bases; bases outside gene matches: 7. From germline, CDR1 is KGHSH and CDR2 LQKENI. The CDR3 extends over 15 amino acids. The CDR3 protein is CASSPPRGISNEQYF. The CDR3 coding sequence is TGTGCCAGCTCACCACCCAGGGGGATTAGCAACGAGCAGTACTTC.

The chain is built from TRBV5-6 and TRBJ2-7, with 12 bases matching TRBD2. After removal of 1 base from V and 5 bases from J, the junction contained 10 bases not matched to a gene. Germline CDR1 reads SGHDT; CDR2 reads YYEEEE. This CDR3 has 17 amino acids. The DNA for the CDR3 is TGTGCCAGCAGCTTGCAAAGAGGACTAGCGGGACAACACGAGCAGTACTTC. Encoded protein: CASSLQRGLAGQHEQYF.

This chain links TRBV6-4 with TRBJ1-2, with D possibly being TRBD1 (5 bases). This CDR3 is 15 amino acids long. Trimming left V 3 bases short and J 5 bases short, with 16 bases between. Germline lookup yields CDR1 MRHNA and CDR2 SNTAGT. CDR3 residues: CASSEEGNGWYGYTF. CDR3 DNA sequence: TGTGCCAGCAGTGAGGAGGGGAACGGGTGGTATGGCTACACCTTC.

This chain uses TRBV7-8 with TRBJ2-3, with 12 bases identical to TRBD2. The CDR3 covers 16 residues. CDR1 is SGHVS and CDR2 is FQNEAQ in the germline V gene. V gave up 6 bases and J gave up 4 bases; unmatched junction bases: 8. The CDR3 coding sequence is TGTGCCAGCAGTCGACGGACTAGCGGGATGTCAGATACGCAGTATTTT. Its protein product is CASSRRTSGMSDTQYF.

The V gene is TRBV11-2, the J gene TRBJ1-1; D possibly corresponds to TRBD1 (6 bases). Looked up from germline, CDR1 is SGHAT and CDR2 is FQNNGV. The CDR3 spans 14 residues. V lost 5 bases, J lost 1 base, and 11 bases lay in between. Here the CDR3 reads CASSRGTRNTEAFF. The CDR3 coding sequence is TGTGCCAGCAGCCGTGGGACACGGAACACTGAAGCTTTCTTT.

The rearrangement joins TRBV1 to TRBJ2-3; TRBD2 reflects the table's D call only, with no check against the DNA. TRBV1 is a known pseudogene. This CDR3 comprises 17 residues. The CDR3 DNA is TGCACCAGCAGCCGGGTCCTAAAGCGGAAAAGCACAGATACGCAGTATTTT. Protein sequence: CTSSRVLKRKSTDTQYF.

The V call is TRBV5-1, the J call TRBJ1-2; TRBD1 might be the D (5 bases). V was clipped by 5 bases and J by 1 base, with 27 bases between them. The germline V gene encodes CDR1 SGHRS and CDR2 YFSETQ. The CDR3 is 19 residues long. CDR3 sequence reads: CASRDFRVSTAGHNYGYTF. The DNA of the CDR3 is TGCGCCAGCAGGGATTTTCGAGTCTCAACGGCCGGACATAACTATGGCTACACCTTC.

V gene TRBV4-3 combines with J gene TRBJ2-3; D perhaps matches TRBD1 (6 bases). V lost 4 bases and J 4 bases, leaving 12 bases between the germline ends. CDR1 and CDR2 (germline): LGHNA, YSLEER. The CDR3 covers 14 residues. CDR3 in amino acids: CASSPGVLPDTQYF. The CDR3 nucleotides read TGCGCCAGCAGCCCAGGGGTTCTGCCAGATACGCAGTATTTT.

The chain has TRBV10-3 and TRBJ1-2; maybe TRBD1 (5 bases). Between the trimmed V and J ends, which lost 3 bases and 0 bases, there was a span of 14 bases. CDR1 ENHRY and CDR2 SYGVKD come from the germline V gene. The length of the CDR3 is 16 residues. The CDR3 DNA reads TGTGCCATCAGTGAACTGACAGAGACAGCTAACTATGGCTACACCTTC. Translating gives CAISELTETANYGYTF.

The CDR3 nucleotides read TGTGCCAGCAGCCCCTCGGTGCGGGGTTTACAAGAGACCCAGTACTTC. Encoded protein: CASSPSVRGLQETQYF. The gene calls are TRBV4-2 and TRBJ2-5, with D possibly TRBD2 on 6 matching bases. Germline lookup yields CDR1 LGHNA and CDR2 YNFKEQ. This CDR3 comprises 16 residues. Trimming stripped 4 bases from V and 2 bases from J, with 17 bases between.

The table lists this clone with many counts. The rearrangement links TRBV27 to TRBJ1-5, with D tentatively TRBD1 (5 bases). Germline CDR1 and CDR2: MNHEY and SMNVEV (reference sequence). Trimming removed 6 bases from V and 9 bases from J, with 12 bases in between. The length of the CDR3 is 12 residues. In DNA form, the CDR3 reads TGTGCCAGCAGGGCCGGGGGTGGGCCCCAGCATTTT. It specifies CASRAGGGPQHF.

The chain carries TRBV30 and TRBJ1-1, with 8 bases identical to TRBD1. The germline CDR1 and CDR2 sequences are GTSNPN and SVGIG (reference sequence). Unmatched junction bases numbered 15, after V lost 2 bases and J lost 1 base. The CDR3 covers 18 residues. CDR3: CAWSRGHRTGRANTEAFF. The CDR3 bases are TGTGCCTGGAGTCGGGGACACCGGACAGGGCGAGCGAACACTGAAGCTTTCTTT.